The sequence of this T cell receptor (beta chain) was determined in a study of patients and donors after allogeneic stem cell transplantation. The germline CDR1 and CDR2 sequences are MDHEN and SYDVKM. V lost 3 bases and J lost 0, with 11 bases in between. The CDR3 covers 16 residues. From the RT-PCR reads, TCRdb called clonotypes with MiXCR, one entry per CDR3 protein. The sample holds 150,000 to 200,000 distinct CDR3 sequences; less than 45% are singletons and the top ten take about 35%. The chain is built from TRBV28 and TRBJ2-2; D not resolved. The TCR comes from a human donor who was either an allogeneic HSCT recipient or a stem cell or donor lymphocyte infusion donor (not recorded which). It is not recorded whose cells these are; they may come from a transplant donor. Sequenced sample: blood, either unsorted or a sorted T cell fraction (not recorded which). The CDR3 loop is CASSFRQTSNTGELFF. DNA for the CDR3: TGTGCCAGCAGTTTCCGCCAAACTTCGAACACCGGGGAGCTGTTTTTT.